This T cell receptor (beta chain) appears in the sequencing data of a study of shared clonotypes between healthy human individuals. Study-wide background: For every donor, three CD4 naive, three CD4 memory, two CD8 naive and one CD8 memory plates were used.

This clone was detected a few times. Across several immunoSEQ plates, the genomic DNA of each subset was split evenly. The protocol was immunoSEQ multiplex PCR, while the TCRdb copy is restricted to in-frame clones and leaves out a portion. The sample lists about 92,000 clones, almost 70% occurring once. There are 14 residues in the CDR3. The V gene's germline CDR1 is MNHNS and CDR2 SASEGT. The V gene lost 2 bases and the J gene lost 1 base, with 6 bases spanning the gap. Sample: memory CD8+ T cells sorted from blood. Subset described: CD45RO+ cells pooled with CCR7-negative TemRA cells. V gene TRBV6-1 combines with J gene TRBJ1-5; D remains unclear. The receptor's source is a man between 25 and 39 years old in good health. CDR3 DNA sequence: TGTGCCAGCAGTGAACTGGGAAGCAATCAGCCCCAGCATTTT. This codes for CASSELGSNQPQHF.